These 23 T cell receptor beta chains came from one sample sequenced in a study of cytomegalovirus exposure and HLA in healthy donors. The primer mix had 60 Vbeta and 13 Jbeta primers. Sequenced by immunoSEQ multiplex PCR; TCRdb stores in-frame clones only, minus some. The sample lists 100,000 or so clones, more than 75% occurring once. Material: PBMCs. The receptors come from a man younger than 45 in good health and CMV-seropositive.

J is TRBJ2-7 and V is TRBV7-9; 10 nucleotides line up with TRBD2. The V segment lost 8 bases and the J segment 7 bases; nucleotides outside the gene matches: 8. From germline, CDR1 is SEHNR and CDR2 FQNEAQ (reference sequence). This CDR3 region has 13 residues. The CDR3, as DNA: TGTGCCAGCTCAGCGGGAGGGCCGGGAGAGCAGTACTTC. Its protein is CASSAGGPGEQYF.

This clone has just a few counts. The rearrangement uses TRBV30 and TRBJ1-1, with D possibly being TRBD1 (5 bases). The CDR3 is 13 amino acids. The germline gives CDR1 GTSNPN, CDR2 SVGIG (reference sequence). V gave up 3 bases and J gave up 1 base, with 9 bases separating them. CDR3 protein: CAWRPDRNTEAFF. The CDR3 DNA reads as TGTGCCTGGAGACCAGACAGGAACACTGAAGCTTTCTTT.

The J gene is TRBJ1-2, the V gene TRBV19; TRBD1 matches at 7 bases. V lost 5 bases and J lost 8; bases outside the gene matches: 17. The CDR3 runs 16 residues. Germline V lookup: CDR1 LNHDA, CDR2 SQIVND (reference sequence). The CDR3 region is CASSELPGDRREGYTF. The CDR3 region has the DNA TGTGCCAGTAGTGAACTTCCCGGGGACAGAAGGGAGGGCTACACCTTC.

The rearrangement uses TRBV2 and TRBJ1-2; TRBD1 agrees at 7 bases. CDR1 is SNHLY and CDR2 is FYNNEI in the germline V gene. The CDR3 runs 15 residues. Unmatched junction bases numbered 7, after V lost 4 bases and J lost 2 bases. The DNA for the CDR3 is TGTGCCAGCAGTGGCGGGGACAGACTAAACTATGGCTACACCTTC. Translated: CASSGGDRLNYGYTF.

The chain has TRBV30 and TRBJ1-2; D possibly corresponds to TRBD1 (5 bases). V lost 4 bases, J lost 2 bases, and 11 bases lay in between. The germline V gene encodes CDR1 GTSNPN and CDR2 SVGIG (reference sequence). The CDR3 covers 13 residues. CDR3 residues: CAWIGGWNYGYTF. CDR3 DNA sequence: TGTGCCTGGATCGGGGGTTGGAACTATGGCTACACCTTC.

The chain carries TRBV2 and TRBJ1-2, with 7 bases matching TRBD1. The germline CDR1 and CDR2 sequences are SNHLY and FYNNEI. The CDR3 spans 13 residues. The junction had 8 bases not matched to a gene; V was cut back by 7 bases and J by 6 bases. The CDR3 sequence: CASNLGQADGYTF. In DNA, the CDR3 is TGTGCCAGCAACCTCGGACAGGCTGATGGCTACACCTTC.

V is TRBV4-1 and J is TRBJ2-2, with 8 bases that match TRBD1. Germline V CDR1 and CDR2: MGHRA, YSYEKL. V shed 6 bases and J 7 bases; nucleotides not matched to a gene: 13. This CDR3 contains 16 residues. Written as DNA, the CDR3 is TGCGCCAGCAGGCCCCACGGACAGGGATCTATCGGGGAGCTGTTTTTT. It translates to CASRPHGQGSIGELFF.

This clone was seen only a few times. This sequence joins TRBV5-1 and TRBJ2-2; D gene uncertain. This CDR3 region has 14 residues. The V end lost 2 bases, the J end lost 1 base, and 6 bases lay between the germline ends. Germline CDR1 and CDR2: SGHRS and YFSETQ. The DNA of the CDR3 is TGCGCCAGCAGCTTTCAGGAGAACACCGGGGAGCTGTTTTTT. Translation gives CASSFQENTGELFF.

The V gene is TRBV4-2, the J gene TRBJ1-2; D gene uncertain. Germline V gives CDR1 LGHNA, CDR2 YNFKEQ. The ends were cut back, 2 bases at V and 0 bases at J, with 10 bases in the middle. The CDR3 loop spans 15 amino acids. CDR3: CASSQTLSTNYGYTF. CDR3 coding DNA: TGTGCCAGCAGCCAAACCTTGAGTACTAACTATGGCTACACCTTC.

The J gene is TRBJ1-5, the V gene TRBV30; D is unresolved. CDR1 is GTSNPN and CDR2 is SVGIG in the germline V gene (reference sequence). CDR3 length: 18 amino acids. Trimming shortened V by 1 base and J by 0 bases, and 19 bases separated the two germline ends. The CDR3, as DNA: TGTGCCTGGAGTGGAGGGCTACCTAATCATTATAGCAATCAGCCCCAGCATTTT. This codes for CAWSGGLPNHYSNQPQHF.

V and J are TRBV6-5 and TRBJ1-1; 8 bases agree with TRBD1. V lost 4 bases to trimming and J lost 3 bases; unmatched junction nucleotides: 10. Germline CDR1 MNHEY, CDR2 SVGAGI. This CDR3 comprises 16 residues. This CDR3 reads CASSSPWTGKDTEAFF. The CDR3, as DNA: TGTGCCAGCAGTTCTCCTTGGACAGGGAAAGACACTGAAGCTTTCTTT.

This sequence joins TRBV6-1 and TRBJ2-1; 8 nucleotides agree with TRBD2. Germline lookup yields CDR1 MNHNS and CDR2 SASEGT. With V trimmed by 1 base and J by 6 bases, 8 bases remained unmatched. This CDR3 is 16 amino acids long. The chain's CDR3 is CASSEEAGGALNEQFF. DNA of the CDR3: TGTGCCAGCAGTGAAGAAGCCGGGGGGGCACTCAATGAGCAGTTCTTC.

The sample holds a few counts of this clone. This chain uses TRBV7-9 with TRBJ1-5; 10 bases line up with TRBD1. This CDR3 region has 12 residues. Germline lookup yields CDR1 SEHNR and CDR2 FQNEAQ (reference sequence). The V segment lost 4 bases and the J segment 15 bases; nucleotides outside the gene matches: 6. As DNA, the CDR3 is TGTGCCAGCAGCTCGGACAGGGGGGAGCCGCATTTT. This gives the protein CASSSDRGEPHF.

This clone was seen a handful of times. The chain carries TRBV2 and TRBJ1-4; D might be TRBD1 (6 bases). The CDR3 loop spans 15 amino acids. Germline V gives CDR1 SNHLY, CDR2 FYNNEI. Trimming pared 6 bases from V and 0 bases from J, leaving 11 bases between. The CDR3 DNA reads as TGTGCCAGCAGGGGGGACAAACCAACTAATGAAAAACTGTTTTTT. Its protein product is CASRGDKPTNEKLFF.

This clone was detected only a few times. V gene TRBV9 combines with J gene TRBJ1-6, with D perhaps matching TRBD1 (6 bases). CDR1 and CDR2 (germline): SGDLS, YYNGEE. The V gene lost 2 bases and the J gene lost 8 bases, with 17 bases spanning the gap. The CDR3 is made up of 16 amino acids. The chain's CDR3 is CASSVGAGARDSPLHF. The CDR3 nucleotides read TGTGCCAGCAGCGTGGGTGCGGGGGCGAGGGATTCACCCCTCCACTTT.

The chain has TRBV18 and TRBJ2-1; maybe TRBD2 (7 bases). The CDR3 totals 14 residues. V was cut by 3 bases and J by 9 bases, with 15 bases left in between. The germline V gene has CDR1 KGHSH and CDR2 LQKENI. The DNA for the CDR3 is TGTGCCAGCTCACCGGGGGGGCTCTTAAGTGAGCAGTTCTTC. Protein sequence: CASSPGGLLSEQFF.

This clone was picked up a small number of times. The V and J genes are TRBV13 and TRBJ1-1; D call uncertain. CDR1 and CDR2 (germline): PRHDT, FYEKMQ (reference sequence). This CDR3 spans 14 amino acids. Between the trimmed V and J ends, which lost 3 bases and 1 base, there was a span of 9 bases. This chain's CDR3 is CASSFGRENTEAFF. As DNA, the CDR3 is TGTGCCAGCAGCTTCGGCCGGGAGAACACTGAAGCTTTCTTT.

The rearrangement uses TRBV4-1 and TRBJ1-2; D is uncertain. Trimming took 1 base from V and 6 from J, leaving 9 bases between them. The CDR3 totals 13 residues. Germline CDR1 is MGHRA and CDR2 is YSYEKL. CDR3 amino acids: CASSQVPGDGYTF. CDR3 in DNA: TGCGCCAGCAGCCAAGTCCCCGGTGATGGCTACACCTTC.

This sequence joins TRBV6-1 and TRBJ2-7; a possible D gene is TRBD1 (6 bases). This CDR3 is 14 amino acids long. V lost 0 bases and J lost 1, with 7 bases in between. CDR1 and CDR2 from the germline V gene are MNHNS and SASEGT. The CDR3 region has the DNA TGTGCCAGCAGTGAAGCTGACAGGTCCTACGAGCAGTACGTC. This codes for CASSEADRSYEQYV.

The chain joins TRBV4-2 to TRBJ2-2, with D hard to call. Germline lookup yields CDR1 LGHNA and CDR2 YNFKEQ. V dropped 0 bases and J dropped 4 bases, with 6 bases sitting between them. The CDR3 loop spans 14 amino acids. The CDR3 DNA is TGTGCCAGCAGCCAAGAAAAGAGCACCGGGGAGCTGTTTTTT. Protein product: CASSQEKSTGELFF.

The genes are TRBV29-1 and TRBJ2-2; no clear D gene. Germline CDR1 and CDR2: SQVTM and ANQGSEA. Trimming removed 5 bases at V and 1 base at J, with 5 bases between. CDR3 length: 12 residues. The CDR3 bases are TGCAGCGTTAACAAGAACACCGGGGAGCTGTTTTTT. Protein: CSVNKNTGELFF.

This clone appeared a single time. The gene calls are TRBV7-8 and TRBJ2-1; D is perhaps TRBD1 (6 bases). Deletions cut 6 bases from V and 3 bases from J, with 15 bases between. This CDR3 comprises 15 residues. Germline V CDR1 and CDR2: SGHVS, FQNEAQ. The CDR3: CASSLTGTNYNEQFF. The DNA for the CDR3 is TGTGCCAGCAGTTTGACCGGGACAAACTACAATGAGCAGTTCTTC.

This sequence joins TRBV5-6 and TRBJ2-5; D possibly corresponds to TRBD1 (6 bases). CDR1 and CDR2 (germline): SGHDT, YYEEEE. The CDR3 contains 14 residues. Trimming left V 2 bases short and J 4 bases short, with 12 bases between. CDR3 sequence reads: CASSFWTESETQYF. The CDR3 region has the DNA TGTGCCAGCAGCTTTTGGACAGAATCAGAGACCCAGTACTTC.